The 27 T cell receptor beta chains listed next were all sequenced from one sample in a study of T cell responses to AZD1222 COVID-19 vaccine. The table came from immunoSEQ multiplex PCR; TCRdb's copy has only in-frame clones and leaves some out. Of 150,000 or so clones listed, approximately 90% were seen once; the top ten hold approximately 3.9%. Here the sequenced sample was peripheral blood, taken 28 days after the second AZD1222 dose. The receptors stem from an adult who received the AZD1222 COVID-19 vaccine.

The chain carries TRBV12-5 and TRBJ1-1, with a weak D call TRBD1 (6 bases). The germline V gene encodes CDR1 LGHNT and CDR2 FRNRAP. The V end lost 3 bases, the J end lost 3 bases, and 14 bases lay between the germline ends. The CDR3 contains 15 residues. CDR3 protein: CASGFLSRTDTEAFF. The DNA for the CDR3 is TGTGCTAGTGGTTTTTTATCCAGGACAGACACTGAAGCTTTCTTT.

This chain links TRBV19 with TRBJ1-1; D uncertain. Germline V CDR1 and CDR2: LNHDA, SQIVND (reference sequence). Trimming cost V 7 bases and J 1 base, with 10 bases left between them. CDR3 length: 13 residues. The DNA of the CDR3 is TGTGCCAGTAAGCGAGGGTCGAACACTGAAGCTTTCTTT. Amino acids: CASKRGSNTEAFF.

CDR3 coding DNA: TGTGCCATCAGTGAGTTCCAGAATGAAAAACTGTTTTTT. Translating gives CAISEFQNEKLFF. The gene calls are TRBV10-3 and TRBJ1-4, with D hard to call. This CDR3 has 13 amino acids. Between the trimmed V and J ends, which lost 1 base and 5 bases, there was a span of 5 bases. Looked up from germline, CDR1 is ENHRY and CDR2 is SYGVKD.

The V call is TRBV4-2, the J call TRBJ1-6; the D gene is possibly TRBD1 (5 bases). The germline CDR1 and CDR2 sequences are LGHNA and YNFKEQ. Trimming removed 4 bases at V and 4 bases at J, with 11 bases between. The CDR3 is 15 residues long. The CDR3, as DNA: TGTGCCAGCAGCCTCAGGGACGGATATAATTCACCCCTCCACTTT. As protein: CASSLRDGYNSPLHF.

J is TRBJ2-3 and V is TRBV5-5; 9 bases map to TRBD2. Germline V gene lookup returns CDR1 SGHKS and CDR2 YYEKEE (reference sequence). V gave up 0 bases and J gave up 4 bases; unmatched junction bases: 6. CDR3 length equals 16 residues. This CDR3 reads CASSLGRGGLSDTQYF. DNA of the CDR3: TGTGCCAGCAGCTTGGGGCGGGGGGGCCTCTCAGATACGCAGTATTTT. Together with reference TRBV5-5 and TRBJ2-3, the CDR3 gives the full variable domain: DAGVTQSPTHLIKTRGQQVTLRCSPISGHKSVSWYQQVLGQGPQFIFQYYEKEERGRGNFPDRFSARQFPNYSSELNVNALLLGDSALYLCASSLGRGGLSDTQYFGPGTRLTVL.

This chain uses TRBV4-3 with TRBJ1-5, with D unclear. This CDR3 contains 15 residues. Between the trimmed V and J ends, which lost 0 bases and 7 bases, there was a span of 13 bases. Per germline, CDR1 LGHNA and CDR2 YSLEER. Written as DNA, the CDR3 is TGCGCCAGCAGCCAAGATCGGGGAGGGTCCCAGCCCCAGCATTTT. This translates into CASSQDRGGSQPQHF.

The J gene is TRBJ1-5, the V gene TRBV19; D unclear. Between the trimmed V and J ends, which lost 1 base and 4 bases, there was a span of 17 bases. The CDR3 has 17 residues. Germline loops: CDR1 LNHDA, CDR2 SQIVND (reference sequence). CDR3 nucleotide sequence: TGTGCCAGTAGTATAGCCCACCGGCGGCAGGTGAATCAGCCCCAGCATTTT. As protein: CASSIAHRRQVNQPQHF. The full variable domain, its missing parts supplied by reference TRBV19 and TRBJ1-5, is DGGITQSPKYLFRKEGQNVTLSCEQNLNHDAMYWYRQDPGQGLRLIYYSQIVNDFQKGDIAEGYSVSREKKESFPLTVTSAQKNPTAFYLCASSIAHRRQVNQPQHFGDGTRLSIL.

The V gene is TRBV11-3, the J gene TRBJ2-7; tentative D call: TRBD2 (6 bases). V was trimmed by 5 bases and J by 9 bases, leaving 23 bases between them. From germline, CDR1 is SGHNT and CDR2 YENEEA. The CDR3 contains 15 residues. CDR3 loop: CASSRPLPDYRGQYF. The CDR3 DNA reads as TGTGCCAGCAGCCGTCCCCTACCGGACTACCGGGGGCAGTACTTC.

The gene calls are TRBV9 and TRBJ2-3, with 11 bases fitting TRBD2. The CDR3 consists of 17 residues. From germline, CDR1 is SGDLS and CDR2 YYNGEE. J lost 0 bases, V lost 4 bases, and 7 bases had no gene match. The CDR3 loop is CASSSPGLAVSTDTQYF. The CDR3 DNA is TGTGCCAGCAGCTCCCCGGGACTAGCGGTGAGCACAGATACGCAGTATTTT.

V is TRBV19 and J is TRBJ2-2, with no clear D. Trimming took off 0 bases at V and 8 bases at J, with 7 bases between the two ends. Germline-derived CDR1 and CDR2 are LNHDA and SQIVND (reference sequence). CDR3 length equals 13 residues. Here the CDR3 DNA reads TGTGCCAGTAGTATAGATCGGCTGGGGGAGCTGTTTTTT. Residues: CASSIDRLGELFF. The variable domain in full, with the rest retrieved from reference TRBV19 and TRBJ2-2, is DGGITQSPKYLFRKEGQNVTLSCEQNLNHDAMYWYRQDPGQGLRLIYYSQIVNDFQKGDIAEGYSVSREKKESFPLTVTSAQKNPTAFYLCASSIDRLGELFFGEGSRLTVL.

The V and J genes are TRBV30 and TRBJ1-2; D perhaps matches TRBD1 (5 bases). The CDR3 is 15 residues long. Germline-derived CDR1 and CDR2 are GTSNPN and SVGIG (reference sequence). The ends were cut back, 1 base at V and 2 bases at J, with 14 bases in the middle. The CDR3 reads CAWSAPGGVNYGYTF. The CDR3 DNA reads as TGTGCCTGGAGTGCACCCGGGGGGGTGAACTATGGCTACACCTTC. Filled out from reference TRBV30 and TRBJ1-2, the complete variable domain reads SQTIHQWPATLVQPVGSPLSLECTVEGTSNPNLYWYRQAAGRGLQLLFYSVGIGQISSEVPQNLSASRPQDRQFILSSKKLLLSDSGFYLCAWSAPGGVNYGYTFGSGTRLTVV.

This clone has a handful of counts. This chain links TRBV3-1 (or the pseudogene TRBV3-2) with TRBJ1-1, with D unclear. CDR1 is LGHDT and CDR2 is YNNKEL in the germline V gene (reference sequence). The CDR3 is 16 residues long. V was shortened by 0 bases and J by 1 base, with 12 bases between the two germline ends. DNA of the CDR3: TGTGCCAGCAGCCAAGAAAGGAGTGAAAGGAACACTGAAGCTTTCTTT. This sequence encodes CASSQERSERNTEAFF.

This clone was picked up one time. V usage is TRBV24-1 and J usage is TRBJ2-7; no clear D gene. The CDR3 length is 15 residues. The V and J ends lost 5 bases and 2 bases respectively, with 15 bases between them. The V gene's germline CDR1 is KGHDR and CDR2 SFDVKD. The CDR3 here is CATSGGADITYEQYF. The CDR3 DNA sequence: TGTGCCACCAGTGGGGGTGCGGATATAACCTACGAGCAGTACTTC.

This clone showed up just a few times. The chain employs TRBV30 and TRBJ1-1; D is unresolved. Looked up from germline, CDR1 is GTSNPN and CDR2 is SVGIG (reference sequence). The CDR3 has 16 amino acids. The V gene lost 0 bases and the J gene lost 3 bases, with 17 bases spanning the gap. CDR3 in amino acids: CAWSVERVSVDTEAFF. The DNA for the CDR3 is TGTGCCTGGAGTGTAGAACGTGTCTCGGTGGACACTGAAGCTTTCTTT.

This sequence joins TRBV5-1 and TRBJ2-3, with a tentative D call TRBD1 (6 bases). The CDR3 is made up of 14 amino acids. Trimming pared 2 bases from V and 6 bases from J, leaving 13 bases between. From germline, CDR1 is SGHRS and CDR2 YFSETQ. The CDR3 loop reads CASSFDRSGDTQYF. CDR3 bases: TGCGCCAGCAGCTTCGACAGGTCTGGTGATACGCAGTATTTT.

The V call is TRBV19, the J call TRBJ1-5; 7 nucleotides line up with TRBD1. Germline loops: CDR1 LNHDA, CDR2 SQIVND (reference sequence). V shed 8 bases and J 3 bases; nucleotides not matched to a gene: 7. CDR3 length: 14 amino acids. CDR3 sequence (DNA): TGTGCCAGTTCCGGGACAGTGTTCAATCAGCCCCAGCATTTT. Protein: CASSGTVFNQPQHF.

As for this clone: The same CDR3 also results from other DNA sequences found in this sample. The CDR3 reads CASSLDGGSGNTIYF. The CDR3 nucleotides are TGTGCCAGCAGCTTGGATGGGGGGAGTGGAAACACCATATATTTT. The chain uses TRBV5-4 and TRBJ1-3; weak D call: TRBD1 (5 bases). Trimming took 0 bases from V and 3 from J, leaving 10 bases between them. The CDR3 is made up of 15 amino acids. Germline assignment: CDR1 SGHNT and CDR2 YYREEE (reference sequence).

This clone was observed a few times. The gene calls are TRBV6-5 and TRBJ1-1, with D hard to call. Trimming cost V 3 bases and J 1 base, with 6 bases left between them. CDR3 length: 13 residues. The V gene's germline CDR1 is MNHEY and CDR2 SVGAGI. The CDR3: CASSYRTNTEAFF. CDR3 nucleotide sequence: TGTGCCAGCAGTTATCGGACGAACACTGAAGCTTTCTTT.

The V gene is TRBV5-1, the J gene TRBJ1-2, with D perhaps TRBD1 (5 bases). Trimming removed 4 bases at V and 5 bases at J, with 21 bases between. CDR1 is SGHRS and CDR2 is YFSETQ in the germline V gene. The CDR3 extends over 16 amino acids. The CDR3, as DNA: TGCGCCAGCAGCGCTACCGCCGGGGGAATTGGTTATGGCTACACCTTC. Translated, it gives CASSATAGGIGYGYTF.

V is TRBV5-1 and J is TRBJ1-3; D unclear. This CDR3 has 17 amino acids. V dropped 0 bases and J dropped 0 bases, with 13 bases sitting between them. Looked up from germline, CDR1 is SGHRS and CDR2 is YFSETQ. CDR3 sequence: CASSLEAQPDSGNTIYF. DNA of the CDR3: TGCGCCAGCAGCTTGGAGGCTCAGCCAGACTCTGGAAACACCATATATTTT.

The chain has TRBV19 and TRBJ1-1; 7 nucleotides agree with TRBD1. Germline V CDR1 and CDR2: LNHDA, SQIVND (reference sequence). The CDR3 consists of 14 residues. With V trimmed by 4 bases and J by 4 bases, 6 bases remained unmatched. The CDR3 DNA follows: TGTGCCAGTAGTAACTCCAGGGGGAGCACTGAAGCTTTCTTT. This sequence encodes CASSNSRGSTEAFF.

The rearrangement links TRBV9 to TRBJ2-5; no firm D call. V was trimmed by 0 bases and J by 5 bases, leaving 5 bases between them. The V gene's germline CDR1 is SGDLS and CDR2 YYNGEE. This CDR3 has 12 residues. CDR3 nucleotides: TGTGCCAGCAGCGTAGTTGATGAGACCCAGTACTTC. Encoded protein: CASSVVDETQYF.

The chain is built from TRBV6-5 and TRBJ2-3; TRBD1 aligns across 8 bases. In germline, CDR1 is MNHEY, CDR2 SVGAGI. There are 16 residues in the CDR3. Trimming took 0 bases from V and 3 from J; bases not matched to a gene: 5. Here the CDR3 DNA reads TGTGCCAGCAGTTACTCTAGTCAGGGGGCAACAGATACGCAGTATTTT. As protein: CASSYSSQGATDTQYF.

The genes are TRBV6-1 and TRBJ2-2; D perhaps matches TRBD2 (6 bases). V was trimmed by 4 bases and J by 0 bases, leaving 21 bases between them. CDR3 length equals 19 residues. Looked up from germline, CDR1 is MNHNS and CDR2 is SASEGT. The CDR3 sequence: CASSAGRGEVSPNTGELFF. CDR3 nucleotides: TGTGCCAGCAGTGCCGGGCGGGGCGAAGTTTCGCCGAACACCGGGGAGCTGTTTTTT.

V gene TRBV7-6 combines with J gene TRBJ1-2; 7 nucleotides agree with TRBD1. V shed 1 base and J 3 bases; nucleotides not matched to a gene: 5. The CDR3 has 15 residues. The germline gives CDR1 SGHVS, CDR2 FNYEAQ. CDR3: CASSLDQGQHYGYTF. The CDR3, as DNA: TGTGCCAGCAGCTTAGATCAGGGACAGCACTATGGCTACACCTTC.

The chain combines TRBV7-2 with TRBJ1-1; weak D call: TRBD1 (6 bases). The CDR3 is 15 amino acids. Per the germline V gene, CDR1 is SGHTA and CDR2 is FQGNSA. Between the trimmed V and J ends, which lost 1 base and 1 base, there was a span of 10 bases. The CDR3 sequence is CASSLGATGNTEAFF. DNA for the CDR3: TGTGCCAGCAGCTTAGGGGCGACAGGGAACACTGAAGCTTTCTTT.

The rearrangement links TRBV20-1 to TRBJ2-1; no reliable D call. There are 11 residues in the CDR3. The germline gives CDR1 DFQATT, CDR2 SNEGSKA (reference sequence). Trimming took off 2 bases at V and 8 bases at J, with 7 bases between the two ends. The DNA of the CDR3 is TGCAGTGCTAGACTACACGATGAGCAGTTCTTC. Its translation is CSARLHDEQFF.